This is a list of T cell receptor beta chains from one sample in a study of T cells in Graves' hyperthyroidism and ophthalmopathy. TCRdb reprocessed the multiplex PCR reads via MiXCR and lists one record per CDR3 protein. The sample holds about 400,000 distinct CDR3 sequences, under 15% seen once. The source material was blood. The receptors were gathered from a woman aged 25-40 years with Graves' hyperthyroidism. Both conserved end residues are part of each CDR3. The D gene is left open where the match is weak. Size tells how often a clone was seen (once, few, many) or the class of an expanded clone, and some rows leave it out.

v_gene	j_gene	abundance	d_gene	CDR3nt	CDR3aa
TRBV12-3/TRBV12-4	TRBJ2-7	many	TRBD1	TGTGCCAGCAGACGAACAGGGGGCTACGAGCAGTACTTC	CASRRTGGYEQYF
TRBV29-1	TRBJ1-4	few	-	TGCAGCGTTGAGGAGGGGGATACTGAAAAACTGTTTTTT	CSVEEGDTEKLFF
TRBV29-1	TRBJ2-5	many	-	TGCAGCGTTGATCCAGGGGCAGAGACCCAGTACTTC	CSVDPGAETQYF
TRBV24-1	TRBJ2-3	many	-	TGTGCCACCTTTGGACGAGGAGGGAGTACAGATACGCAGTATTTT	CATFGRGGSTDTQYF
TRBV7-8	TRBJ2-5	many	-	TGTGCCAGCAGCTTAGTAGGGCAGCAAGAGACCCAGTACTTC	CASSLVGQQETQYF
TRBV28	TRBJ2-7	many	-	TGTGCCAGCACCACATCCCCCGGCTTCTACGAGCAGTACTTC	CASTTSPGFYEQYF
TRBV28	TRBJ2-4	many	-	TGTGCCAGCAGTTTTTTGCCCTTAGGCACCCGAAATCTAAACATTCAGTACTTC	CASSFLPLGTRNLNIQYF
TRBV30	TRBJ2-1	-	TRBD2	TGTGCCTGGAGAGCGAAACTAGCGGGAGGCTCGGGCAAGGAGCAGTTCTTC	CAWRAKLAGGSGKEQFF
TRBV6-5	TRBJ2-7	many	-	TGTGCCAGCAGTTACTCTGGCCACTACGAGCAGTACTTC	CASSYSGHYEQYF
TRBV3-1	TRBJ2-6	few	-	TGTGCCAGCAGCCTGGGAACCTCTGGGGCCAACGTCCTGACTTTC	CASSLGTSGANVLTF
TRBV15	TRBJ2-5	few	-	TGTGCCACCAGCGGCAAACAAGAGACCCAGTACTTC	CATSGKQETQYF
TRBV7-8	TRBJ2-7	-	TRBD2	TGTGCCAGCAGCGTGGATACAGCGGGAGCAGGCTACGAGCAGTACTTC	CASSVDTAGAGYEQYF
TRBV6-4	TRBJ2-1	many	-	TGTGCCAGCTCAGCAAGTTCCTACAATGAGCAGTTCTTC	CASSASSYNEQFF
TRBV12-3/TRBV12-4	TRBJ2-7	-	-	TGTGCCAGCAGTGCCGTGTTAGGGTCTCGGAGGTCCTACGAGCAGTACTTC	CASSAVLGSRRSYEQYF
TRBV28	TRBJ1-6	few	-	TGTGCCAGCAGGAAGACAGGACTTTTTCGCCTCCACTTT	CASRKTGLFRLHF
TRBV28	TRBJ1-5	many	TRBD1	TGTGCCAGCAGTTCGGGACAGGGGGCTTTCGGCAATCAGCCCCAGCATTTT	CASSSGQGAFGNQPQHF
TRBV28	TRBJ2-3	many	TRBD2	TGTGCCAGCAGTTTTAGCGGGAGGGCTGCAGATACGCAGTATTTT	CASSFSGRAADTQYF
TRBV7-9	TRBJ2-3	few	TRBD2	TGTGCCAGCAGCTTTTCTAGCGGGAGACCGAGCACAGATACGCAGTATTTT	CASSFSSGRPSTDTQYF
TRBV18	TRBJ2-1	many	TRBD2	TGTGCCAGCTCACCGACTAGCGGGAACAATGAGCAGTTCTTC	CASSPTSGNNEQFF
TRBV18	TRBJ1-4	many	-	TGTGCCAGCTCACCTACAGGGTTGGAAGAAAAACTGTTTTTT	CASSPTGLEEKLFF
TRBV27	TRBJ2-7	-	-	TGTGCCAGCAGTCGGGCCCGGGACGAGCAGTACTTC	CASSRARDEQYF
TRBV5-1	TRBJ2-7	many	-	TGCGCCAGCAGCAGGGAGGGACAAGCCTACGAGCAGTACTTC	CASSREGQAYEQYF
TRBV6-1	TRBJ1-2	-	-	TGTGCCAGCAGACCCGGCGGGGCGGTTAACTATGGCTACACCTTC	CASRPGGAVNYGYTF
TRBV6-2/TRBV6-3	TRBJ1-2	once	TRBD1	TGTGCCAGCAGTTTGTACAGGGGGTCGTCCTATGGCTACACCTTC	CASSLYRGSSYGYTF
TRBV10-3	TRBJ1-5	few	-	TGTGCCATCAGTGAAAGGACGGGCAATCAGCCCCAGCATTTT	CAISERTGNQPQHF
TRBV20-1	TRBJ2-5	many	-	TGCAGTGGTCAGAAGCCAGGTTCCCAAGAGACCCAGTACTTC	CSGQKPGSQETQYF
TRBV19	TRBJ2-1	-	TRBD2	TGTGCCAGTAGTATACAGCCTAGCGGGAGAGGGGGCAATGAGCAGTTCTTC	CASSIQPSGRGGNEQFF
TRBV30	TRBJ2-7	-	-	TGTGCCTGGGGGCTAGCGCACGGCTACGAGCAGTACTTC	CAWGLAHGYEQYF
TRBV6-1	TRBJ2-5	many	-	TGTGCCAGCAGTTTTAATTCCCGTACGGAGACCCAGTACTTC	CASSFNSRTETQYF
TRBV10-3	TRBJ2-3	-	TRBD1	TGTGCCATCAGTTCTTCAGGACAGGGGGACACAGATACGCAGTATTTT	CAISSSGQGDTDTQYF
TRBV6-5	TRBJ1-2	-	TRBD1	TGTGCCAGCAGTTACTCCGGGACAGTCGGTACTAACTATGGCTACACCTTC	CASSYSGTVGTNYGYTF
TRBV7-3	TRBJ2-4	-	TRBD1	TGTGCCAGCAGCTTCTCTCACAGGGGAACCGGCAAAAACATTCAGTACTTC	CASSFSHRGTGKNIQYF
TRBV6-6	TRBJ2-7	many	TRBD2	TGTGCCAGCAGTTACAGTAGGACTAGCGCTACCTACGAGCAGTACTTC	CASSYSRTSATYEQYF
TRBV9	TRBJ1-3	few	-	TGTGCCAGCAGCGCCCAACTAGGAAACACCATATATTTT	CASSAQLGNTIYF
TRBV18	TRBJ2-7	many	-	TGTGCCAGCTCACCATCGGCTAAGCCCATCGAGCAGTACTTC	CASSPSAKPIEQYF
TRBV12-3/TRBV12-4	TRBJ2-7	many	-	TGTGCCAGCAGTTTAGGGGTTAGCTCCTACGAGCAGTACTTC	CASSLGVSSYEQYF
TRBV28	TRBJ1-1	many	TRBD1	TGTGCCAGCAGATCCGGACAGGGGTGGGCTGAAGCTTTCTTT	CASRSGQGWAEAFF
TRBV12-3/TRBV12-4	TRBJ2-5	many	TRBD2	TGTGCCAGCAGCCCCAGCCGGGAGGACCAAGAGACCCAGTACTTC	CASSPSREDQETQYF
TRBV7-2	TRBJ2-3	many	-	TGTGCCAGCAGCTTAGAGGCAGGGATAATCACAGATACGCAGTATTTT	CASSLEAGIITDTQYF
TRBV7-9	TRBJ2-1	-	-	TGTGCCAGCAGCTTCGCTTGGGGTCAGAACAATGAGCAGTTCTTC	CASSFAWGQNNEQFF